This T cell receptor (beta chain) was identified during a study of blood T cell repertoires in COVID-19. Looked up from germline, CDR1 is SGHRS and CDR2 is YFSETQ. This CDR3 spans 15 amino acids. V trimming: 4 bases; J trimming: 1 base; junction bases outside the gene matches: 2. In the authors' methods: Quantification of nucleated cells was approximated via reference gene primer amplification. Generated by immunoSEQ multiplex PCR, the TCRdb table keeps only in-frame clones and is missing some. The V and J calls and the clone size are those of that table, but D and trimming were determined from the DNA. The data show some 150,000 clones, about 85% seen once.

The TCR originated in a man aged 40-49 years with acute or convalescent COVID-19. The chain couples TRBV5-1 to TRBJ1-4, with 9 bases that match TRBD1. Sequenced sample: peripheral blood. The CDR3 protein is CASSKTGGTNEKLFF. CDR3 in DNA: TGCGCCAGCAGCAAGACAGGGGGAACTAATGAAAAACTGTTTTTT.